Listed here is a single TCR beta chain. The data originate from a study of technical replicates of blood from a handful of donors. Per the germline V gene, CDR1 is SEHNR and CDR2 is FQNEAQ (reference sequence). V lost 5 bases and J 6 bases, leaving 23 bases between the germline ends. The CDR3 is made up of 16 amino acids. Only in-frame clones appear in the TCRdb table, and some are missing; sequencing was by immunoSEQ multiplex PCR. The sample records fewer than 65,000 clones, approximately 87% being singletons. This TCR derives from a human donor in good health. Some clones in this sample may be carry-over from other donors' samples. Sequences were obtained from PBMCs. This rearrangement joins TRBV7-9 to TRBJ2-7, with a weak D call TRBD2 (6 bases). CDR3 sequence (DNA): TGTGCCAGCAGCGACAGTAACCTGGGGCGGAGGGTCGAGCAGTACTTC. Its translation is CASSDSNLGRRVEQYF.